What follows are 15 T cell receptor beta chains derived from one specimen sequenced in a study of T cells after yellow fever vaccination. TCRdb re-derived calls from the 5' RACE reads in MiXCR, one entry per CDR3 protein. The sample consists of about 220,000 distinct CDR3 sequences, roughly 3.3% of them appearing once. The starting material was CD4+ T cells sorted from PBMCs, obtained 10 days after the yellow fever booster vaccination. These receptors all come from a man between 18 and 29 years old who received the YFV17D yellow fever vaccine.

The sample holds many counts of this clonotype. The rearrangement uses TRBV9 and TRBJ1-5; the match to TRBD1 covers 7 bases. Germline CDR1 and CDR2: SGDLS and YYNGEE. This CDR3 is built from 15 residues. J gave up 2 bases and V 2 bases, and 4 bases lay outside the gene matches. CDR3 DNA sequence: TGTGCCAGCAGCGTCGGAGGGGGCGGCAATCAGCCCCAGCATTTT. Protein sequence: CASSVGGGGNQPQHF.

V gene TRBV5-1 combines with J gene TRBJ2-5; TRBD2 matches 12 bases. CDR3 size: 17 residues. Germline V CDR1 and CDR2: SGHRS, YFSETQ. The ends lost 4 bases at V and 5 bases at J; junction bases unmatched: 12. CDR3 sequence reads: CASSPGLAGNRWETQYF. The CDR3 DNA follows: TGCGCCAGCAGCCCCGGACTAGCGGGGAACCGGTGGGAGACCCAGTACTTC.

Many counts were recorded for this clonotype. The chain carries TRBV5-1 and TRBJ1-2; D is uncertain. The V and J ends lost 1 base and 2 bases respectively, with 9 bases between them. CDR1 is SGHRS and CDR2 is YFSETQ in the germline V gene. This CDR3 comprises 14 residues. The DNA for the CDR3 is TGCGCCAGCAGCTTGACAGTCGAAAACTATGGCTACACCTTC. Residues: CASSLTVENYGYTF.

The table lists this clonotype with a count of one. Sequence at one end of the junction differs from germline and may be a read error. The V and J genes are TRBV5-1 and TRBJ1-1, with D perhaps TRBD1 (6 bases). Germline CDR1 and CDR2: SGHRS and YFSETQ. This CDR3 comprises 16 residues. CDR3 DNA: TGCGCCAGCAGCTTGGTAAGGGGGGCCGGTGCGACTGAAGATTTCTTT. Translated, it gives CASSLVRGAGATEDFF.

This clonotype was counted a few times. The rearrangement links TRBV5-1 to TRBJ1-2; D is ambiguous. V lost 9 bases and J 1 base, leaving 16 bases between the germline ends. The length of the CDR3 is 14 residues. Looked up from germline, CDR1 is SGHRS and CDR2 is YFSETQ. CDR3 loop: CATLLGLLNYGYTF. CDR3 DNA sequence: TGCGCCACCCTCCTCGGGCTCCTTAACTATGGCTACACCTTC. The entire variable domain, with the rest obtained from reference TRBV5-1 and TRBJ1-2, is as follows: KAGVTQTPRYLIKTRGQQVTLSCSPISGHRSVSWYQQTPGQGLQFLFEYFSETQRNKGNFPGRFSGRQFSNSRSEMNVSTLELGDSALYLCATLLGLLNYGYTFGSGTRLTVV.

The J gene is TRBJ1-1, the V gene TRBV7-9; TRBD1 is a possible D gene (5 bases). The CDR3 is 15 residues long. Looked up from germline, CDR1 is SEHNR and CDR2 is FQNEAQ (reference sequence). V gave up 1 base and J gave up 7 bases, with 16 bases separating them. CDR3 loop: CASSLGAGAAVEAFF. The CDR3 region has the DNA TGTGCCAGCAGCTTAGGTGCTGGGGCGGCCGTTGAAGCTTTCTTT.

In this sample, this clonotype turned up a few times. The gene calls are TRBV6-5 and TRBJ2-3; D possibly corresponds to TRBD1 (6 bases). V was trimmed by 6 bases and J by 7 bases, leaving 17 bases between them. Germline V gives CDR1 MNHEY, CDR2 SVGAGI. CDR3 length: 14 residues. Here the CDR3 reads CASRSDQGIYTQYF. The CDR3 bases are TGTGCCAGCAGATCGGACCAGGGGATTTATACGCAGTATTTT.

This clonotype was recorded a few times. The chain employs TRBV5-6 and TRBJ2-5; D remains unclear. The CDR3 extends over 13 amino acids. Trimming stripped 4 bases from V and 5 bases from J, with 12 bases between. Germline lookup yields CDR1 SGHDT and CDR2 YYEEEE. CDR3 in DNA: TGTGCCAGCAGCCGATCAGCTGGGGAGACCCAGTACTTC. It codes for CASSRSAGETQYF.

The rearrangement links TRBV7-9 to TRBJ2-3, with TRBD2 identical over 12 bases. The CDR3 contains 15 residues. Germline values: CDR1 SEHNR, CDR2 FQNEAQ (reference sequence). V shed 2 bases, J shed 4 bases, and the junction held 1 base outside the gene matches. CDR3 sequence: CASSLLAGGSDTQYF. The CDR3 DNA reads TGTGCCAGCAGCTTACTAGCGGGGGGGTCAGATACGCAGTATTTT.

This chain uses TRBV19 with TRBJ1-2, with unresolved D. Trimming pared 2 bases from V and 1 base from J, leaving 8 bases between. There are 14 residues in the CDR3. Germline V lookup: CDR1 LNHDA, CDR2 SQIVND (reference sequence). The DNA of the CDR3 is TGTGCCAGTAGTATACCAAGGTATAACTATGGCTACACCTTC. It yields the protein CASSIPRYNYGYTF.

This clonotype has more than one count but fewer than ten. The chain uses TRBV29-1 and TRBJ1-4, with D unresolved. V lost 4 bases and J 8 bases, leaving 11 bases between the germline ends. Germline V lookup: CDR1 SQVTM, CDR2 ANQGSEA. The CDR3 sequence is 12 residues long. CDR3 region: CSVGGSGEKLFF. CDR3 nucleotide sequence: TGCAGCGTTGGAGGGAGTGGGGAAAAACTGTTTTTT.

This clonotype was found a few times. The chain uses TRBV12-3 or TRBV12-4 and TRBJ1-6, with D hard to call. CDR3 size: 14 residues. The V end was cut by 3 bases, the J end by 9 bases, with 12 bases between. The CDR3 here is CASSFMGRSSPLHF. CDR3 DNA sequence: TGTGCCAGCAGTTTTATGGGGAGGAGTTCACCCCTCCACTTT.

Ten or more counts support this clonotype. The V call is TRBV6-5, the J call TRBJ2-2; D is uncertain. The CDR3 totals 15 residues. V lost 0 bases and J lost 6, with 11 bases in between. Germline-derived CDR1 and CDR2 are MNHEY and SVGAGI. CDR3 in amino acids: CASSYSPGQSGELFF. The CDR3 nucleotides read TGTGCCAGCAGTTACTCACCCGGCCAGTCCGGGGAGCTGTTTTTT.

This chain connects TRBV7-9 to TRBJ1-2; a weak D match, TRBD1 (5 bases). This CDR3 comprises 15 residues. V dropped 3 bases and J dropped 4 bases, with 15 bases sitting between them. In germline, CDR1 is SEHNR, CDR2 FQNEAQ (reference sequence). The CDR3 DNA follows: TGTGCCAGCAGCTTGGGGGGTATGCAGGGCTATGGCTACACCTTC. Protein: CASSLGGMQGYGYTF.

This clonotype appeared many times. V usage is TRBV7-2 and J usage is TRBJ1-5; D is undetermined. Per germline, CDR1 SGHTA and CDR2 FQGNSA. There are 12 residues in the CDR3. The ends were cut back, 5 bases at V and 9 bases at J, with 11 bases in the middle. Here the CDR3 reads CASSGYGLPQHF. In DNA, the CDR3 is TGTGCCAGCAGCGGCTACGGCTTGCCCCAGCATTTT.